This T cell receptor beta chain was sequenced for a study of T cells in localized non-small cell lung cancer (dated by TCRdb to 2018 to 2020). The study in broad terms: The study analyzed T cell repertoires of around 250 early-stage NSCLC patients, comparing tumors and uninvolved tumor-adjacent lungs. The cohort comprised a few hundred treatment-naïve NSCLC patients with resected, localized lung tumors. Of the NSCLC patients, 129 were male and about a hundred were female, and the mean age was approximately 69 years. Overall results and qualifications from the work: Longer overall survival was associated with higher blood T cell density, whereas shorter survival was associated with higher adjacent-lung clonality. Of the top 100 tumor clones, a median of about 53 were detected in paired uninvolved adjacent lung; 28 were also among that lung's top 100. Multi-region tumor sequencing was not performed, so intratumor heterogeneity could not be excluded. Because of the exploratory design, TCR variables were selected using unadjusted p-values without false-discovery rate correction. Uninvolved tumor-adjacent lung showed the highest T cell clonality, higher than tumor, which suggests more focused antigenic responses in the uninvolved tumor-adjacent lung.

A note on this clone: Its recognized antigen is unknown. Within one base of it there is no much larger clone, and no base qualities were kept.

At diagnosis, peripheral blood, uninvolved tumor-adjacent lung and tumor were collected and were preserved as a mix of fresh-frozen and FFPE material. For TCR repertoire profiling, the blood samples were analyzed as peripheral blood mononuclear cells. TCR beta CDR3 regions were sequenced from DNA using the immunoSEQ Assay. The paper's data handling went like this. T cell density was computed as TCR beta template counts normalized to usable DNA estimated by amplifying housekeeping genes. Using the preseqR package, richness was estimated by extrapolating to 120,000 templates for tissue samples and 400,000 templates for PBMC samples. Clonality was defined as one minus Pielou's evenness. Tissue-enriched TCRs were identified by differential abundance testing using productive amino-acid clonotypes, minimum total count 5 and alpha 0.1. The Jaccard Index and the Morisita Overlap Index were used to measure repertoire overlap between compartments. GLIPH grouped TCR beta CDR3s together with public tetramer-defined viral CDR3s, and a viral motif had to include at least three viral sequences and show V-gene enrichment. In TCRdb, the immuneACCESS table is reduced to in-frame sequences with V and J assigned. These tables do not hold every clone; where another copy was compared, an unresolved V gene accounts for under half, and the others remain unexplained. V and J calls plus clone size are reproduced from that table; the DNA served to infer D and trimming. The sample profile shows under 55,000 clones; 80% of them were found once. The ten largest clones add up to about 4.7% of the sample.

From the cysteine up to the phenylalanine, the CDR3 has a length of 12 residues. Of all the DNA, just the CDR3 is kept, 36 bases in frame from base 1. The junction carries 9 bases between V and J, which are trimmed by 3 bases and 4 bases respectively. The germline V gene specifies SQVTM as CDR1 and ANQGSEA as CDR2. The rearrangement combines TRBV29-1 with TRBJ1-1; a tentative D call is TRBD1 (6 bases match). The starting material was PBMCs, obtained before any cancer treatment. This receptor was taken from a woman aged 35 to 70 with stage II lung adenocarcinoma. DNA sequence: TGCAGCGTTGAGGCAGGGGCCACTGAAGCTTTCTTT. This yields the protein CSVEAGATEAFF.